This is a list of T cell receptor beta chains from one sample in a study of OX40 agonist ivuxolimab in advanced cancers. Data came from immunoSEQ multiplex PCR; TCRdb stores just in-frame clones and leaves some out. The table has 50,000 to 75,000 clones, roughly 85% seen once; the top ten hold 1% to 1.5%. The source material was CD4+ or CD8+ T cells sorted from blood, sampled in a trial of the OX40 agonist ivuxolimab. The origin of the receptors is an adult with an advanced solid tumor such as melanoma, head and neck, liver or kidney cancer. The CDR3 runs from the conserved cysteine through the conserved F or W. D genes are given only for firm matches. Part of the rows lack a size; the others show once, few, many or a class for expanded clones.

j_call | cdr3_length | clone_size | d_call | v_call | cdr3_aa | cdr3_nt
TRBJ2-1 | 14 | . | . | TRBV5-1 | CASSLSRVNNEQFF | TGCGCCAGCAGCTTGTCTCGTGTTAACAATGAGCAGTTCTTC
TRBJ2-4 | 13 | . | . | TRBV5-4 | CASSLRGENIQYF | TGTGCCAGCAGCTTGAGGGGGGAAAACATTCAGTACTTC
TRBJ2-2 | 16 | few | . | TRBV5-1 | CASSLGGTIAPGELFF | TGCGCCAGCAGCTTGGGCGGGACAATAGCTCCCGGGGAGCTGTTTTTT
TRBJ1-4 | 15 | . | . | TRBV6-5 | CASSTHRPTNEKLFF | TGTGCCAGCAGTACTCACAGACCAACTAATGAAAAACTGTTTTTT
TRBJ1-1 | 14 | . | TRBD1 | TRBV27 | CASRTRDRYTEAFF | TGTGCCAGCAGAACCCGGGACAGGTACACTGAAGCTTTCTTT
TRBJ2-1 | 16 | once | . | TRBV6-1 | CASSEALREGADEQFF | TGTGCCAGCAGTGAAGCGCTTAGGGAGGGGGCCGATGAGCAGTTCTTC
TRBJ2-5 | 15 | . | TRBD1 | TRBV2 | CASSTDRGFQETQYF | TGTGCCAGCAGCACGGACAGGGGGTTTCAAGAGACCCAGTACTTC
TRBJ2-1 | 14 | . | . | TRBV9 | CASSVGRQDNEQFF | TGTGCCAGCAGCGTAGGCAGGCAAGACAATGAGCAGTTCTTC
TRBJ2-2 | 13 | . | . | TRBV5-1 | CASRFLNTGELFF | TGCGCCAGCAGGTTCTTGAACACCGGGGAGCTGTTTTTT
TRBJ1-5 | 11 | . | . | TRBV7-2 | CASSPRQPQHF | TGTGCCAGCAGCCCAAGACAGCCCCAGCATTTT
TRBJ2-7 | 14 | . | TRBD2 | TRBV5-4 | CASSPGLATYEQYF | TGTGCCAGCAGCCCGGGACTAGCAACCTACGAGCAGTACTTC